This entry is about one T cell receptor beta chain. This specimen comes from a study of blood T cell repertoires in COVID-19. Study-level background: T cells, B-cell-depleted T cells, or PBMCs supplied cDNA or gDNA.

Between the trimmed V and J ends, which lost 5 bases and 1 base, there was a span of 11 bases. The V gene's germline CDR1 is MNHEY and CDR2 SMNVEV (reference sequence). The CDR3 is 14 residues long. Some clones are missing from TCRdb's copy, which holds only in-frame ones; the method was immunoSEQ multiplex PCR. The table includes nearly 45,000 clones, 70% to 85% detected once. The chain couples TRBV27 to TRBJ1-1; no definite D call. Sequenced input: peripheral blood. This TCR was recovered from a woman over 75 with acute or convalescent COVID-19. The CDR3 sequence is CASSPPEGNTEAFF. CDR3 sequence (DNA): TGTGCCAGCAGTCCCCCGGAGGGGAACACTGAAGCTTTCTTT.